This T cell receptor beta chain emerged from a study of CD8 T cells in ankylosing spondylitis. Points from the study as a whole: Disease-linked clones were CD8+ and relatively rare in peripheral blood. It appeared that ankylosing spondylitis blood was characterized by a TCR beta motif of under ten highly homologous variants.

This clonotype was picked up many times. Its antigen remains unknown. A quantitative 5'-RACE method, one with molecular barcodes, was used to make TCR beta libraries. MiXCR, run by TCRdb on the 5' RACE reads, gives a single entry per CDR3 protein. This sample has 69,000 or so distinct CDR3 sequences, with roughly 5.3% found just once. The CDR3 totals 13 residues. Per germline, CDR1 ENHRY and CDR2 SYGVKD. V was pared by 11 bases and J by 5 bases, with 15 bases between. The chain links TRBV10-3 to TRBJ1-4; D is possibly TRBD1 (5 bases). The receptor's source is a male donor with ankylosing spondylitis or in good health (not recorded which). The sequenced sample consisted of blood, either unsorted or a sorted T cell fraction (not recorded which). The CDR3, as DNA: TGTGCCGTCCGGGGGGAGGAAAATGAAAAACTGTTTTTT. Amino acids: CAVRGEENEKLFF.